Listed here is a single TCR beta chain. J was trimmed by 7 bases and V by 2 bases; bases with no gene match: 9. There are 16 residues in the CDR3. Germline values: CDR1 SGDLS, CDR2 YYNGEE. The sample belongs to a study of blood T cell repertoires in COVID-19. The overall study: Samples representing acute and convalescent COVID-19 were sourced from the United States, Italy and Spain.

Clones were sequenced by immunoSEQ multiplex PCR, and TCRdb holds only the in-frame ones, with some missing. Here the sample spans 150,000 to 190,000 clones, roughly 81% being singletons. This clonotype was sampled from a woman aged 55-70 years with COVID-19, enrolled during active disease. This sequence joins TRBV9 and TRBJ1-4, with TRBD1 matching over 9 bases. The sample consisted of peripheral blood. CDR3 region: CASSVGTGTRIEKLFF. The CDR3 DNA is TGTGCCAGCAGCGTGGGGACAGGGACAAGAATTGAAAAACTGTTTTTT.